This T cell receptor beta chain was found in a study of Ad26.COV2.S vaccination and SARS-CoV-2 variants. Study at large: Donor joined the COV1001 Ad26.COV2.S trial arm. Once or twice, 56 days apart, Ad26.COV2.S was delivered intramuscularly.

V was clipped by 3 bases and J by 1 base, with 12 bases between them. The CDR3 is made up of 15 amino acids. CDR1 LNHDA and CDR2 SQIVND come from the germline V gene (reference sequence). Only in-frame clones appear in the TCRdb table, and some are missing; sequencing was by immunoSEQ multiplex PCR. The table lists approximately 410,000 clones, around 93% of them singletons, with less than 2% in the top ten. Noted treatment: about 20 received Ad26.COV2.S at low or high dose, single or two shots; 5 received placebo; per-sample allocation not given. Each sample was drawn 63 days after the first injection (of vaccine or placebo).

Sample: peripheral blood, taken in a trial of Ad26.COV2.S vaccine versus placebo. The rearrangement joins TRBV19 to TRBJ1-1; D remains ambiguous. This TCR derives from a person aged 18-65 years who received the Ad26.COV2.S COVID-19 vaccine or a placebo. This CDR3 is CASSIGAGSNTEAFF. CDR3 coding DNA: TGTGCCAGTAGTATCGGTGCAGGATCGAACACTGAAGCTTTCTTT.